This TCR beta chain was obtained from a study of control samples from healthy donors and cancer patients. Measured with immunoSEQ multiplex PCR; TCRdb has only the in-frame clones, and not every one. The data hold 65,000 to 95,000 clones, with 70% to 90% observed a single time. From germline, CDR1 is SGHDT and CDR2 YYEEEE. V was cut by 4 bases and J by 2 bases, with 17 bases left in between. This CDR3 is 16 amino acids long. The V and J genes are TRBV5-6 and TRBJ2-3; no firm D call. Sample: blood. The receptor was isolated from a man aged 50 to 59 in good health. The CDR3 nucleotides read TGTGCCAGCAGCGAATGGGGTAGGCTCAACACAGATACGCAGTATTTT. As protein: CASSEWGRLNTDTQYF.